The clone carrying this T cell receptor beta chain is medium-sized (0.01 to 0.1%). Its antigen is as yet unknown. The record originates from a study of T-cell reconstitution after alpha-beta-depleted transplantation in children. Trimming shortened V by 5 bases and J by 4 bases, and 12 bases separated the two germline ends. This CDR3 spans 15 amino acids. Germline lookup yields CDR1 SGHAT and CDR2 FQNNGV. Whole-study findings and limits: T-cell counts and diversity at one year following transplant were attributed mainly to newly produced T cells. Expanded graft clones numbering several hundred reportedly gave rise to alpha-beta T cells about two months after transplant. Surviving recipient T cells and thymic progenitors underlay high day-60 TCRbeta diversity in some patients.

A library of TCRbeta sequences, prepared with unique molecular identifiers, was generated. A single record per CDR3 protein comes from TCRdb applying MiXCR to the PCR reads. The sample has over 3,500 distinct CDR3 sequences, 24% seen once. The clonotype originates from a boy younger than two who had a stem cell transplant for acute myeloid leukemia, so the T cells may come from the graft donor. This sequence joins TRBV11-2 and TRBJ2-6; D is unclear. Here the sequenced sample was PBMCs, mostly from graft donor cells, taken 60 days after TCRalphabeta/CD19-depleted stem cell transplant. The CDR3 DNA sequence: TGTGCCAGCAGCCGTGGTTTAGTGGGGGCCAACGTCCTGACTTTC. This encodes CASSRGLVGANVLTF.